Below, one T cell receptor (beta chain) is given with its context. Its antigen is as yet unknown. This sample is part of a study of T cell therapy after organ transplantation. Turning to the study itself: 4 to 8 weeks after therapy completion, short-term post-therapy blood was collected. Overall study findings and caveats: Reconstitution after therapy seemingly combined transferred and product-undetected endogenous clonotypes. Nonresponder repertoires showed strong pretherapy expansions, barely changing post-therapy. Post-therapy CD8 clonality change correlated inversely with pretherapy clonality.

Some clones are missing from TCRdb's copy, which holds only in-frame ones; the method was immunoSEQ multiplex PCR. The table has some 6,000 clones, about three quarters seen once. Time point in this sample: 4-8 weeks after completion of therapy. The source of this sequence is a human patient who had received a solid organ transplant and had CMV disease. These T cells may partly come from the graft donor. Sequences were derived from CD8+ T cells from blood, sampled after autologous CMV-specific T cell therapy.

CDR3 DNA sequence: TGCGCCAGCAGCCAAGAGACCAGAAGCTCCTACGAGCAGTACTTC. Its translation is CASSQETRSSYEQYF. V usage is TRBV4-3 and J usage is TRBJ2-7; D is uncertain. The V gene's germline CDR1 is LGHNA and CDR2 YSLEER. V was cut by 0 bases and J by 0 bases, with 9 bases left in between. This CDR3 spans 15 amino acids.